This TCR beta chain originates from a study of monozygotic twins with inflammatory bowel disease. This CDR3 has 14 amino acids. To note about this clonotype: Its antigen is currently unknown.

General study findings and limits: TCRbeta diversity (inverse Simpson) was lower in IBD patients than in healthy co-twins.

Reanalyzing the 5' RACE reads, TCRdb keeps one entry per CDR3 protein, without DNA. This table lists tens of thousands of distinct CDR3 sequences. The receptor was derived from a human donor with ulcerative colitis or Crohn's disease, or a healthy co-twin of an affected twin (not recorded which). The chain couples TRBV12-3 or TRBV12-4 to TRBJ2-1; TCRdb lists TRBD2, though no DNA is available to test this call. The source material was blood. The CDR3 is CASSFRGGAFEQFF.